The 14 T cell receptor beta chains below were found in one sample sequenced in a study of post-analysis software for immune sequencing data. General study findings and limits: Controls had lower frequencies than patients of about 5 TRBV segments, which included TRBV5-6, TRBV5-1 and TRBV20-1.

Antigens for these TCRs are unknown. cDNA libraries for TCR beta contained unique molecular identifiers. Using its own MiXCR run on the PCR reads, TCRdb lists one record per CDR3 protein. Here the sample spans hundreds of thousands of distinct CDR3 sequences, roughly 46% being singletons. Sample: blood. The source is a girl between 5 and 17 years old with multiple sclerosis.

The CDR3 sequence: CASSSPASGYEQYF. The CDR3 nucleotides are TGTGCCAGCAGCTCGCCGGCTAGCGGCTACGAGCAGTACTTC. The chain is built from TRBV7-2 and TRBJ2-7; 7 bases line up with TRBD2. The CDR3 loop spans 14 amino acids. Germline CDR1 and CDR2: SGHTA and FQGNSA. The V and J ends lost 4 bases and 3 bases, in that order; junction bases with no gene match: 6. Looking up the rest from reference TRBV7-2 and TRBJ2-7 gives the full variable domain: GAGVSQSPSNKVTEKGKDVELRCDPISGHTALYWYRQSLGQGLEFLIYFQGNSAPDKSGLPSDRFSAERTGGSVSTLTIQRTQQEDSAVYLCASSSPASGYEQYFGPGTRLTVT.

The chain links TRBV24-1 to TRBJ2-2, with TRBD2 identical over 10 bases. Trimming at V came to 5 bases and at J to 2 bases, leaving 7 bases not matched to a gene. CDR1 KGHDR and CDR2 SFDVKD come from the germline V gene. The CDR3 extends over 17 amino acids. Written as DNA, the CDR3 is TGTGCCACCAGTGTTCCAGCGGGAGGGGGAAACACCGGGGAGCTGTTTTTT. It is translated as CATSVPAGGGNTGELFF.

CDR3 protein: CSVHTIQFYGYTF. CDR3 DNA: TGCAGCGTCCACACTATACAGTTCTATGGCTACACCTTC. V and J are TRBV29-1 and TRBJ1-2; no firm D call. CDR3 length: 13 amino acids. Trimming removed 6 bases from V and 4 bases from J, with 15 bases in between. CDR1 and CDR2 (germline): SQVTM, ANQGSEA.

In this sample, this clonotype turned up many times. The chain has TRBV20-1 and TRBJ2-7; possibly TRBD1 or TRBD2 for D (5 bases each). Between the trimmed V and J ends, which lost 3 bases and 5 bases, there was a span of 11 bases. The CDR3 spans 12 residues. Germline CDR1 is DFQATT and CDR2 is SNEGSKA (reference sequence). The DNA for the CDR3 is TGCAGTGCTAGCGAGGGACCAAACGAGCAGTACTTC. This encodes CSASEGPNEQYF.

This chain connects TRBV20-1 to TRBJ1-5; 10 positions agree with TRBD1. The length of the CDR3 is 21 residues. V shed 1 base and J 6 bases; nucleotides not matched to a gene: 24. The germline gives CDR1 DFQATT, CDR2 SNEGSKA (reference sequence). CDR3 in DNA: TGCAGTGCTAGAGGGTGGCAGGCCCGGGTTTTCCGGGACAGGGGAGGTCAGCCCCAGCATTTT. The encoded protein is CSARGWQARVFRDRGGQPQHF.

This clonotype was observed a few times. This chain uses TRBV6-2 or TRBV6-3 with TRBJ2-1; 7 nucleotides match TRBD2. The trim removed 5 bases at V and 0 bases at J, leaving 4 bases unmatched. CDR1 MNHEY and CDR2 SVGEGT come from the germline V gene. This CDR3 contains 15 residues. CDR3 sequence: CASSRGLHSYNEQFF. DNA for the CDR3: TGTGCCAGCAGTCGGGGACTACACTCCTACAATGAGCAGTTCTTC.

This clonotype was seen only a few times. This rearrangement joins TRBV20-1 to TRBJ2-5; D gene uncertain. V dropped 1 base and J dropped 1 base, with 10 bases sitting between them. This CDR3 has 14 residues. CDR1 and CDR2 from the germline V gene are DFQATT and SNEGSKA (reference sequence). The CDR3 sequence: CSARVSRRQETQYF. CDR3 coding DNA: TGCAGTGCTAGAGTTTCAAGGCGCCAAGAGACCCAGTACTTC.

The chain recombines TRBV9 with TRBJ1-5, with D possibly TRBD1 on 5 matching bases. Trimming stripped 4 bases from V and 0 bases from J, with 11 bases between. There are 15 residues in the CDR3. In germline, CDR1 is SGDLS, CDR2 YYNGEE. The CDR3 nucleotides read TGTGCCAGCAGCTCCGCGGGGGGTAGCAATCAGCCCCAGCATTTT. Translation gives CASSSAGGSNQPQHF.

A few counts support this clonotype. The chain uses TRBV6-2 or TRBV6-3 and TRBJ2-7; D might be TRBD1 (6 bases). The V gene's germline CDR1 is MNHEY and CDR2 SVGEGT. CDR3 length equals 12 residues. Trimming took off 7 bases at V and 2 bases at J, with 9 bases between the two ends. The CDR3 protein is CASKDSAYEQYF. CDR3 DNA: TGTGCCAGCAAGGACAGTGCCTACGAGCAGTACTTC.

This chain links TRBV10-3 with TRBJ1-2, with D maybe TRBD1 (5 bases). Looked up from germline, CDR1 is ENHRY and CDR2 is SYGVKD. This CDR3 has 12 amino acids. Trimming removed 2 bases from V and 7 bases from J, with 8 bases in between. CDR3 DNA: TGTGCCATCAGTGAGGCCGGGGCTGGCTACACCTTC. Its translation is CAISEAGAGYTF.

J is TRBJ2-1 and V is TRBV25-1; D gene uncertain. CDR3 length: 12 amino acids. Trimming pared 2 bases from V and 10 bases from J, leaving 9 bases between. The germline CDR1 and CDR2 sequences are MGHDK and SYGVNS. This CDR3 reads CASSESLLEQFF. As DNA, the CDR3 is TGTGCCAGCAGTGAAAGCTTACTCGAGCAGTTCTTC. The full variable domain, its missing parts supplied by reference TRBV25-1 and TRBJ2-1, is EADIYQTPRYLVIGTGKKITLECSQTMGHDKMYWYQQDPGMELHLIHYSYGVNSTEKGDLSSESTVSRIRTEHFPLTLESARPSHTSQYLCASSESLLEQFFGPGTRLTVL.

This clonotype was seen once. CDR3 coding DNA: TGTGCCAGTATGGGGGGAACCTACGAGCAGTACTTC. Protein: CASMGGTYEQYF. This chain uses TRBV19 with TRBJ2-7, with D maybe TRBD2 (6 bases). The CDR3 is made up of 12 amino acids. Germline V gene sequence: CDR1 LNHDA, CDR2 SQIVND (reference sequence). V lost 7 bases, J lost 2 bases, and 9 bases lay in between.

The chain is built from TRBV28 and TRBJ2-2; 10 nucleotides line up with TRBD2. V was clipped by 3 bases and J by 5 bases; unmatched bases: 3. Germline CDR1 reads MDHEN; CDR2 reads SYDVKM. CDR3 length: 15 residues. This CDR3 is CASSLLAGETGELFF. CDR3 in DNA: TGTGCCAGCAGTTTGCTAGCGGGAGAAACCGGGGAGCTGTTTTTT.

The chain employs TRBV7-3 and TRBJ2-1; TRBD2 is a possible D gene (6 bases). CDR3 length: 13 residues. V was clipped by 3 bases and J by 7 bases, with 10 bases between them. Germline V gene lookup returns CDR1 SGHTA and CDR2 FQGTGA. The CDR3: CASSFSRDNEQFF. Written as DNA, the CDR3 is TGTGCCAGCAGCTTCTCGCGGGATAATGAGCAGTTCTTC.